These T cell receptor beta chains were read from a single sample in a study of CD8 T cells in Susac syndrome. TCRdb ran MiXCR on the immunoSEQ multiplex PCR reads and lists one entry per CDR3 protein. The data show 50,000 to 55,000 distinct CDR3 sequences, about 95% seen once. Sample: CD8+ T cells from PBMCs. The receptors stem from a human donor with Susac syndrome. Each CDR3 is given with its conserved first and last residue. Each record gives: J gene, CDR3 length, V gene, clone size, D gene, CDR3 DNA, CDR3 protein. The D gene is left open where the match is weak. Not every row has a clone size; where given, it reads once, few, many or a size class.

j_call: TRBJ1-5
cdr3_length: 15
v_call: TRBV9
clone_size: .
d_call: .
cdr3_nt: TGTGCCAGCAGCGGCGAGGGGGGGAGCAATCAGCCCCAGCATTTT
cdr3_aa: CASSGEGGSNQPQHF

j_call: TRBJ1-4
cdr3_length: 16
v_call: TRBV28
clone_size: .
d_call: .
cdr3_nt: TGTGCCAGCAGTTTGCTACAGGAGACAACTAATGAAAAACTGTTTTTT
cdr3_aa: CASSLLQETTNEKLFF

j_call: TRBJ1-2
cdr3_length: 13
v_call: TRBV30
clone_size: .
d_call: TRBD1
cdr3_nt: TGTGCCTGGGAAGGGGGCCATCTTCCCGGCTACACCTTC
cdr3_aa: CAWEGGHLPGYTF

j_call: TRBJ1-4
cdr3_length: 15
v_call: TRBV15
clone_size: .
d_call: TRBD1
cdr3_nt: TGTGCCACCAGCAGAGATCGACAGGGCCGGGAAAAACTGTTTTTT
cdr3_aa: CATSRDRQGREKLFF

j_call: TRBJ2-7
cdr3_length: 15
v_call: TRBV3-1
clone_size: .
d_call: .
cdr3_nt: TGTGCCAGCAGCCAAGATCCGGGCACAGCCTACGAGCAGTACTTC
cdr3_aa: CASSQDPGTAYEQYF

j_call: TRBJ2-2
cdr3_length: 16
v_call: TRBV9
clone_size: .
d_call: TRBD2
cdr3_nt: TGTGCCAGCACCCCGGCGAGCGGGGTGGGCACCGGGGAGCTGTTTTTT
cdr3_aa: CASTPASGVGTGELFF

j_call: TRBJ2-7
cdr3_length: 14
v_call: TRBV12-3/TRBV12-4
clone_size: .
d_call: .
cdr3_nt: TGTGCCAGCAGACCCTCAGGGCTCTCCTACGAGCAGTACTTC
cdr3_aa: CASRPSGLSYEQYF

j_call: TRBJ1-1
cdr3_length: 12
v_call: TRBV29-1
clone_size: .
d_call: TRBD1
cdr3_nt: TGCAGCGTTGCCGGGGACAGGGGATTCGCTTTCTTT
cdr3_aa: CSVAGDRGFAFF

j_call: TRBJ2-1
cdr3_length: 18
v_call: TRBV29-1
clone_size: .
d_call: .
cdr3_nt: TGCAGCGTTGGGATCTGGGCAGCCGGGACGAGCTCCTACAATGAGCAGTTCTTC
cdr3_aa: CSVGIWAAGTSSYNEQFF

j_call: TRBJ1-4
cdr3_length: 14
v_call: TRBV6-2/TRBV6-3
clone_size: .
d_call: .
cdr3_nt: TGTGCCAGCGGAGAAAAGCGCCGGGATGAAAAACTGTTTTTT
cdr3_aa: CASGEKRRDEKLFF

j_call: TRBJ1-2
cdr3_length: 15
v_call: TRBV28
clone_size: .
d_call: .
cdr3_nt: TGTGCCAGCAGTTTCGAAGGGAACTTCTCTCATGGCTACACCTTC
cdr3_aa: CASSFEGNFSHGYTF

j_call: TRBJ2-3
cdr3_length: 12
v_call: TRBV14
clone_size: .
d_call: .
cdr3_nt: TGTGCCAGCAGCCCTAATTCGGATACGCAGTATTTT
cdr3_aa: CASSPNSDTQYF

j_call: TRBJ2-7
cdr3_length: 14
v_call: TRBV29-1
clone_size: few
d_call: .
cdr3_nt: TGCAGCGTTGAAACGGGGGGCAGCTCCTACGAGCAGTACTTC
cdr3_aa: CSVETGGSSYEQYF

j_call: TRBJ2-1
cdr3_length: 16
v_call: TRBV7-9
clone_size: .
d_call: TRBD1
cdr3_nt: TGTGCCAGCAGCTTGGGACAGTCGTTAGCCCACAATGAGCAGTTCTTC
cdr3_aa: CASSLGQSLAHNEQFF

j_call: TRBJ1-2
cdr3_length: 14
v_call: TRBV7-9
clone_size: .
d_call: .
cdr3_nt: TGTGCCAGCAGCCTCCGGGCCGAAGCTTATGGCTACACCTTC
cdr3_aa: CASSLRAEAYGYTF

j_call: TRBJ2-2
cdr3_length: 11
v_call: TRBV20-1
clone_size: .
d_call: .
cdr3_nt: TGCAGTGCGAGGGACTCCGGGGAGCTGTTTTTT
cdr3_aa: CSARDSGELFF

j_call: TRBJ1-5
cdr3_length: 14
v_call: TRBV7-9
clone_size: .
d_call: TRBD1
cdr3_nt: TGTGCCAGCAGCCCACAGGGGAGCAATCAGCCCCAGCATTTT
cdr3_aa: CASSPQGSNQPQHF

j_call: TRBJ1-6
cdr3_length: 15
v_call: TRBV9
clone_size: .
d_call: .
cdr3_nt: TGTGCCAGCAGCGCCGTGGGGGTACCAAATTCACCCCTCCACTTT
cdr3_aa: CASSAVGVPNSPLHF

j_call: TRBJ1-3
cdr3_length: 15
v_call: TRBV12-3/TRBV12-4
clone_size: .
d_call: .
cdr3_nt: TGTGCCAGCAGTTTTTCGAGGGGCTCTGGAAACACCATATATTTT
cdr3_aa: CASSFSRGSGNTIYF

j_call: TRBJ2-7
cdr3_length: 13
v_call: TRBV30
clone_size: .
d_call: .
cdr3_nt: TGTGCCTGGAGCCCAGGTTACTCCTACGAGCAGTACTTC
cdr3_aa: CAWSPGYSYEQYF

j_call: TRBJ2-1
cdr3_length: 13
v_call: TRBV19
clone_size: .
d_call: TRBD1
cdr3_nt: TGTGCCAGTAGTCCCTGGGACAGGGAGGAGCAGTTCTTC
cdr3_aa: CASSPWDREEQFF

j_call: TRBJ2-3
cdr3_length: 16
v_call: TRBV28
clone_size: .
d_call: TRBD2
cdr3_nt: TGTGCCAGCAGTCGGGGGACTAGCAGATTCACAGATACGCAGTATTTT
cdr3_aa: CASSRGTSRFTDTQYF

j_call: TRBJ1-4
cdr3_length: 14
v_call: TRBV27
clone_size: .
d_call: .
cdr3_nt: TGTGCCAGCAGTTTATTGGGGATAGGTGAAAAACTGTTTTTT
cdr3_aa: CASSLLGIGEKLFF

j_call: TRBJ1-1
cdr3_length: 11
v_call: TRBV29-1
clone_size: few
d_call: .
cdr3_nt: TGCAGCGTTGGTAGGAACACTGAAGCTTTCTTT
cdr3_aa: CSVGRNTEAFF

j_call: TRBJ1-1
cdr3_length: 14
v_call: TRBV13
clone_size: .
d_call: .
cdr3_nt: TGTGCCAGCAGCCGAAGGGGGTGGGACACTGAAGCTTTCTTT
cdr3_aa: CASSRRGWDTEAFF

j_call: TRBJ1-2
cdr3_length: 13
v_call: TRBV27
clone_size: .
d_call: TRBD1
cdr3_nt: TGTGCCACCAGGACTTCAGGGGGACCTGGCTACACCTTC
cdr3_aa: CATRTSGGPGYTF

j_call: TRBJ2-2
cdr3_length: 16
v_call: TRBV9
clone_size: once
d_call: .
cdr3_nt: TGTGCCAGCTCGACTACGCTCTCCCCGAACACCGGGGAGCTGTTTTTT
cdr3_aa: CASSTTLSPNTGELFF

j_call: TRBJ1-2
cdr3_length: 17
v_call: TRBV6-5
clone_size: .
d_call: TRBD1
cdr3_nt: TGTGCCAGCAGTTTTGGGGGACAGGGGCTGTGGCCCTATGGCTACACCTTC
cdr3_aa: CASSFGGQGLWPYGYTF

j_call: TRBJ1-1
cdr3_length: 15
v_call: TRBV7-2
clone_size: .
d_call: .
cdr3_nt: TGTGCCAGCAGCTTAAATAATGGACCCAACACTGAAGCTTTCTTT
cdr3_aa: CASSLNNGPNTEAFF

j_call: TRBJ2-5
cdr3_length: 13
v_call: TRBV20-1
clone_size: .
d_call: .
cdr3_nt: TGCAGTGCGGACGAGACAGGTGTTGAGACCCAGTACTTC
cdr3_aa: CSADETGVETQYF

j_call: TRBJ1-2
cdr3_length: 13
v_call: TRBV14
clone_size: once
d_call: TRBD1
cdr3_nt: TGTGCCAGCAGCCGCGGGACAGGGAATGGCTACACCTTC
cdr3_aa: CASSRGTGNGYTF

j_call: TRBJ2-3
cdr3_length: 17
v_call: TRBV7-6
clone_size: once
d_call: .
cdr3_nt: TGTGCCAGCAGCTTAAATCGCGGGGGCTGGGACACAGATACGCAGTATTTT
cdr3_aa: CASSLNRGGWDTDTQYF

j_call: TRBJ1-2
cdr3_length: 15
v_call: TRBV9
clone_size: .
d_call: .
cdr3_nt: TGTGCCAGCAGCGTAGTAGGAGCGGGAAACTATGGCTACACCTTC
cdr3_aa: CASSVVGAGNYGYTF

j_call: TRBJ2-3
cdr3_length: 12
v_call: TRBV27
clone_size: .
d_call: .
cdr3_nt: TGTGCCAGGACGGACATCACAGATACGCAGTATTTT
cdr3_aa: CARTDITDTQYF

j_call: TRBJ2-7
cdr3_length: 14
v_call: TRBV19
clone_size: .
d_call: TRBD1
cdr3_nt: TGTGCCAGTAGTCCGACAGGGGGGACCTACGAGCAGTACTTC
cdr3_aa: CASSPTGGTYEQYF

j_call: TRBJ2-3
cdr3_length: 13
v_call: TRBV20-1
clone_size: .
d_call: .
cdr3_nt: TGCAGTGCTAGATCCGGGGACGTGGATACGCAGTATTTT
cdr3_aa: CSARSGDVDTQYF

j_call: TRBJ2-2
cdr3_length: 15
v_call: TRBV15
clone_size: .
d_call: TRBD2
cdr3_nt: TGTGCCACCAGCGCAGAAGGGCGGGGGGCCGGGGAGCTGTTTTTT
cdr3_aa: CATSAEGRGAGELFF

j_call: TRBJ2-5
cdr3_length: 16
v_call: TRBV5-1
clone_size: .
d_call: .
cdr3_nt: TGCGCCAGCAGCTTGGAGGTTGGGGGGTACCAAGAGACCCAGTACTTC
cdr3_aa: CASSLEVGGYQETQYF

j_call: TRBJ2-7
cdr3_length: 13
v_call: TRBV7-9
clone_size: .
d_call: TRBD1
cdr3_nt: TGTGCCAGCAGCTTCGACAGGGGCCACGAGCAGTACTTC
cdr3_aa: CASSFDRGHEQYF

j_call: TRBJ2-7
cdr3_length: 12
v_call: TRBV9
clone_size: .
d_call: .
cdr3_nt: TGTGCCAGCAGCCCGAACCTTAACGAGCAGTACTTC
cdr3_aa: CASSPNLNEQYF

j_call: TRBJ2-5
cdr3_length: 15
v_call: TRBV12-3/TRBV12-4
clone_size: .
d_call: .
cdr3_nt: TGTGCCAGCAGTTTAGTACCGGGGGCGGGAGAGACCCAGTACTTC
cdr3_aa: CASSLVPGAGETQYF

j_call: TRBJ2-2
cdr3_length: 15
v_call: TRBV27
clone_size: .
d_call: .
cdr3_nt: TGTGCCAGCAGTTTATTGAGGGGTTGGACCGGGGAGCTGTTTTTT
cdr3_aa: CASSLLRGWTGELFF

j_call: TRBJ1-1
cdr3_length: 13
v_call: TRBV6-5
clone_size: .
d_call: .
cdr3_nt: TGTGCCAGCAGTTATAGGGCGGAGACTGAAGCTTTCTTT
cdr3_aa: CASSYRAETEAFF

j_call: TRBJ1-2
cdr3_length: 13
v_call: TRBV12-3/TRBV12-4
clone_size: .
d_call: .
cdr3_nt: TGTGCCAGCAGTTTATTGACGATAGATGGCTACACCTTC
cdr3_aa: CASSLLTIDGYTF